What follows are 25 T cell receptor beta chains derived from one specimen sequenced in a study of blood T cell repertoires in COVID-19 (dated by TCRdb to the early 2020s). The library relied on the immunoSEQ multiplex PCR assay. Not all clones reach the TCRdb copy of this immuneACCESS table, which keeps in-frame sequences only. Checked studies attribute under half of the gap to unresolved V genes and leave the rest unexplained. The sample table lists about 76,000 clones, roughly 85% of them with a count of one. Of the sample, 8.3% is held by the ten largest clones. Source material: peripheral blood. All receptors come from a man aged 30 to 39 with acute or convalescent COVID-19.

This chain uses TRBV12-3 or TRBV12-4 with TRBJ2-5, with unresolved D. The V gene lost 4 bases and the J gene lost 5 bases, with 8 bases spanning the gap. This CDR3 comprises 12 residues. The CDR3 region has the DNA TGTGCCAGCAGTTCGTTACAGGAGACCCAGTACTTC. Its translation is CASSSLQETQYF.

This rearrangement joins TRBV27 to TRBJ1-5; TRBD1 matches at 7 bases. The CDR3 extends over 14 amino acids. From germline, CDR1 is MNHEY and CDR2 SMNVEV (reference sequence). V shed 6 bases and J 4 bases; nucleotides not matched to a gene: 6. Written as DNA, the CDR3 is TGTGCCAGCAGAGCAACAGGGGCTAATCAGCCCCAGCATTTT. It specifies CASRATGANQPQHF.

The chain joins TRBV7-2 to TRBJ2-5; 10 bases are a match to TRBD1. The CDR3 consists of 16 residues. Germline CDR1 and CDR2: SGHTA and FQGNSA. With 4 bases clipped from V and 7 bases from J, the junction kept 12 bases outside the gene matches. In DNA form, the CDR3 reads TGTGCCAGCAGCTCGTCGTCGACAGGGGGCGGTGGGACCCAGTACTTC. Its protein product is CASSSSSTGGGGTQYF.

The CDR3 bases are TGTGCCAGCAGCCGACTTGGGGCTAGCGGGAGTAGCGATGAGCAGTTCTTC. Its translation: CASSRLGASGSSDEQFF. The chain couples TRBV11-2 to TRBJ2-1; 10 bases align to TRBD2. After removal of 5 bases from V and 8 bases from J, the junction contained 15 bases not matched to a gene. The CDR3 consists of 17 residues. Germline CDR1 and CDR2: SGHAT and FQNNGV.

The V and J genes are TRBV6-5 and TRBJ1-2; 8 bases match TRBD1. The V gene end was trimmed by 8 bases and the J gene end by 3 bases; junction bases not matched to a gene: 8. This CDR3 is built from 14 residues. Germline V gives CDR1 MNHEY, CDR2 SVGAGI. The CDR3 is CASFGRGLDYGYTF. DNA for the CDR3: TGTGCCAGCTTCGGCAGGGGGCTAGACTATGGCTACACCTTC.

This CDR3 is CAIRADRGDPGEDEKLFF. The CDR3 coding sequence is TGTGCCATCAGGGCGGACAGGGGAGATCCCGGGGAAGATGAAAAACTGTTTTTT. This chain joins TRBV10-3 and TRBJ1-4, with TRBD1 identical over 9 bases. Germline-derived CDR1 and CDR2 are ENHRY and SYGVKD. The CDR3 consists of 18 residues. V lost 6 bases and J lost 6; bases outside the gene matches: 17.

This CDR3 reads CASSLEGSGLYGYTF. In DNA form, the CDR3 reads TGCGCCAGCAGCTTGGAGGGATCAGGGCTCTATGGCTACACCTTC. The chain has TRBV5-1 and TRBJ1-2, with D perhaps TRBD1 (5 bases). The CDR3 is 15 residues long. Trimming removed 0 bases from V and 4 bases from J, with 13 bases in between. Germline V gives CDR1 SGHRS, CDR2 YFSETQ.

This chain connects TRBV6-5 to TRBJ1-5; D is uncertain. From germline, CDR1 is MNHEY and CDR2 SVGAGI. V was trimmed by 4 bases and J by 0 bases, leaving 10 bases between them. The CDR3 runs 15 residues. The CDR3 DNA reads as TGTGCCAGCAGTTTTAAGCCCTATAGCAATCAGCCCCAGCATTTT. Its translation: CASSFKPYSNQPQHF.

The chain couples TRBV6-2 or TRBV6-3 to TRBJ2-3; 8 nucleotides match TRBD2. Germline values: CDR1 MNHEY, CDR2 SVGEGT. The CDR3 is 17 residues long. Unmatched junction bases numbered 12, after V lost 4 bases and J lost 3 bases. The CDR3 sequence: CASSSTAATSGTDTQYF. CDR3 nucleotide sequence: TGTGCCAGCAGTTCCACTGCCGCAACTAGCGGAACAGATACGCAGTATTTT.

In DNA, the CDR3 is TGTGCCACCCGGACTAGCGGGAGCTCCTACAATGAGCAGTTCTTC. It encodes CATRTSGSSYNEQFF. The chain couples TRBV19 to TRBJ2-1; 13 bases are shared with TRBD2. V was pared by 10 bases and J by 0 bases, with 3 bases of the junction left unmatched. The CDR3 is 15 amino acids. Germline V gene sequence: CDR1 LNHDA, CDR2 SQIVND (reference sequence).

The CDR3 protein is CASSPRDRGSEQYF. In DNA, the CDR3 is TGTGCCAGCAGTCCCCGGGACAGGGGAAGTGAGCAGTACTTC. The chain has TRBV28 and TRBJ2-7, with 10 bases identical to TRBD1. There are 14 residues in the CDR3. V shed 5 bases, J shed 7 bases, and the junction held 8 bases outside the gene matches. CDR1 and CDR2 (germline): MDHEN, SYDVKM.

CDR3 amino acids: CASSDWTGDSPLHF. CDR3 sequence (DNA): TGTGCCAGTAGTGATTGGACAGGGGATTCACCCCTCCACTTT. The rearrangement uses TRBV19 and TRBJ1-6, with 9 bases that match TRBD1. In germline, CDR1 is LNHDA, CDR2 SQIVND (reference sequence). The CDR3 is 14 residues long. J lost 8 bases, V lost 5 bases, and 4 bases had no gene match.

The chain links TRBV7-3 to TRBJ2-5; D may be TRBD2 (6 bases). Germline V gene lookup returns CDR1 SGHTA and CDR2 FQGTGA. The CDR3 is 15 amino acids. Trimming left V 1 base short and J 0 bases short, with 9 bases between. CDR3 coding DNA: TGTGCCAGCAGCTTAATTGCGGGGTACCAAGAGACCCAGTACTTC. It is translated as CASSLIAGYQETQYF.

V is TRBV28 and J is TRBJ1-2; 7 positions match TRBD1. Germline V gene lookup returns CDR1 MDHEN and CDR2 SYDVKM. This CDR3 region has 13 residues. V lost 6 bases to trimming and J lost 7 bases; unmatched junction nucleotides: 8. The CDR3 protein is CASREDRFGGYTF. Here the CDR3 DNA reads TGTGCCAGCAGAGAGGACAGGTTTGGTGGCTACACCTTC.

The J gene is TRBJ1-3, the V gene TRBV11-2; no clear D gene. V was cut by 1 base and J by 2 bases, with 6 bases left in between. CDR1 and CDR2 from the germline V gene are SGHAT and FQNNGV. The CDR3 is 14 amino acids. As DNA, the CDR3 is TGTGCCAGCAGCTTAGCCGGGGCTGGAAACACCATATATTTT. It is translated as CASSLAGAGNTIYF.

CDR3 protein: CASSEGQGAREQYF. The CDR3, as DNA: TGTGCCAGCAGCGAGGGACAGGGGGCACGCGAGCAGTACTTC. The chain recombines TRBV3-1 (or the pseudogene TRBV3-2) with TRBJ2-7; 12 positions match TRBD1. The ends lost 5 bases at V and 6 bases at J; junction bases unmatched: 5. From germline, CDR1 is LGHDT and CDR2 YNNKEL (reference sequence). The CDR3 extends over 14 amino acids.

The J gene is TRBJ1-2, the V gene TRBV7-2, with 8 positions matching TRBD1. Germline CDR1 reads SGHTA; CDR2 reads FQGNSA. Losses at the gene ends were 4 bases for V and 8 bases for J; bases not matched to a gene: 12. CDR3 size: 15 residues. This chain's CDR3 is CASSSQTDRAEGYTF. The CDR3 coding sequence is TGTGCCAGCAGCTCACAAACGGACAGGGCGGAAGGCTACACCTTC.

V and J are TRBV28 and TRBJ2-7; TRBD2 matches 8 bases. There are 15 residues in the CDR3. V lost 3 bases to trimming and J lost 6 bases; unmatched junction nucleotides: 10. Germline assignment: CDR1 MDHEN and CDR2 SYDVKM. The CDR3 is CASSFPSGQNLEQYF. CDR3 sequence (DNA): TGTGCCAGCAGTTTCCCTAGCGGGCAGAACCTCGAGCAGTACTTC.

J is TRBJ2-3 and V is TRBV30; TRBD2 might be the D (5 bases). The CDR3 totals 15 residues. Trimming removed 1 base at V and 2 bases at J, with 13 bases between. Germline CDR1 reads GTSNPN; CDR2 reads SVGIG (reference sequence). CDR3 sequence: CAWSGGMVFTDTQYF. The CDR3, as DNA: TGTGCCTGGAGTGGAGGGATGGTCTTCACAGATACGCAGTATTTT.

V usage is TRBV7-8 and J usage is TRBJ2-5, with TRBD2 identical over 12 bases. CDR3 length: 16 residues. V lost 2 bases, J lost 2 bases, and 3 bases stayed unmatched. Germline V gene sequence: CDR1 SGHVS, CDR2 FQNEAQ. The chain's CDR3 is CASSLRTSGKQETQYF. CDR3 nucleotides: TGTGCCAGCAGCTTAAGGACTAGCGGGAAGCAAGAGACCCAGTACTTC.

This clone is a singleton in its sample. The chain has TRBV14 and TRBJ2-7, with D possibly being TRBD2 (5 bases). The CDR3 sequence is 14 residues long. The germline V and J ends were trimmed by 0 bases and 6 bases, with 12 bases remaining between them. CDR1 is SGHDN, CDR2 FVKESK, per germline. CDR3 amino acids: CASSQDGMTREQYF. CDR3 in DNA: TGTGCCAGCAGCCAAGACGGGATGACTCGCGAGCAGTACTTC.

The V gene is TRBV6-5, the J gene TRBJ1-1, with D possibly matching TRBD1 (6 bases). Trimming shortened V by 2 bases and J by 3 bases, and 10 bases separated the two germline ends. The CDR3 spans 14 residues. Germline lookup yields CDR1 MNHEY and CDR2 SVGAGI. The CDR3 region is CASSYKGGDTEAFF. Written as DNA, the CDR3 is TGTGCCAGCAGTTACAAGGGGGGGGACACTGAAGCTTTCTTT.

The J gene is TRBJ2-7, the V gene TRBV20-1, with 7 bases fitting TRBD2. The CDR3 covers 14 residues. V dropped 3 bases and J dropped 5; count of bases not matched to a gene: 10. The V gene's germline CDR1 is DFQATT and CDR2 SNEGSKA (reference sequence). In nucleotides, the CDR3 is TGCAGTGCTAGTCCTTTTGGGGGGGGGAACGAGCAGTACTTC. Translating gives CSASPFGGGNEQYF.

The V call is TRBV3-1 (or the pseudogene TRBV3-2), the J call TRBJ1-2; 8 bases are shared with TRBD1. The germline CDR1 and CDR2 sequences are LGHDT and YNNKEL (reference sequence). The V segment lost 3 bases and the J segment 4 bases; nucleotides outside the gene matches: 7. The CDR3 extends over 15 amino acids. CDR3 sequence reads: CASSHGQGYIYGYTF. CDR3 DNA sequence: TGTGCCAGCAGCCACGGACAGGGCTACATCTATGGCTACACCTTC.

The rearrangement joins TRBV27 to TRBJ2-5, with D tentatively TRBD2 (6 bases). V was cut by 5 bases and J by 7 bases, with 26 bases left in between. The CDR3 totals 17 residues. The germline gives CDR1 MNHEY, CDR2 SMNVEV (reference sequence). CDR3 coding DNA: TGTGCCAGCAGTCCAAATCCCCTTGGCGGGACCGGTAGGACCCAGTACTTC. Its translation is CASSPNPLGGTGRTQYF.